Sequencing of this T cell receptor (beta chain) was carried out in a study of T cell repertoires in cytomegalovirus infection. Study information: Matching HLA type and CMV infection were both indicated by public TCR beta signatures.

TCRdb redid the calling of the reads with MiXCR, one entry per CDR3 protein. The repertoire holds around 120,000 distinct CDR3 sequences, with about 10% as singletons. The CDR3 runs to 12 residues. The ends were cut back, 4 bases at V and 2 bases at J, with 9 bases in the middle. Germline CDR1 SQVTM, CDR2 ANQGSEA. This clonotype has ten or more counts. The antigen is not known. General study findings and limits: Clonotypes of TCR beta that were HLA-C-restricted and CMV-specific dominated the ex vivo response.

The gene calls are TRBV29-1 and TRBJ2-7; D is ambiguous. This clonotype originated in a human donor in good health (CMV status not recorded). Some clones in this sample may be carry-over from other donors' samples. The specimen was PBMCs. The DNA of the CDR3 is TGCAGCGTTGTGACTCCTACCTACGAGCAGTACTTC. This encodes CSVVTPTYEQYF.